The source of this T cell receptor beta chain is a study of T cell changes during pregnancy in multiple sclerosis. Deletions cut 7 bases from V and 3 bases from J, with 16 bases between. The CDR3 is made up of 15 amino acids. CDR1 and CDR2 (germline): LNHDA, SQIVND (reference sequence). Generated by immunoSEQ multiplex PCR, the TCRdb table keeps only in-frame clones and is missing some. The sample carries about 60,000 clones, around 93% recorded once. The genes are TRBV19 and TRBJ1-5; no clear D. This TCR came from a female donor with multiple sclerosis, enrolled in a pregnancy study. The input for sequencing was peripheral blood, taken after pregnancy. Here the CDR3 reads CASNDVGPFNQPQHF. In nucleotides, the CDR3 is TGTGCCAGTAACGATGTTGGGCCATTCAATCAGCCCCAGCATTTT.